One and the same sample provided the 17 T cell receptor beta chains below, sequenced in a study of graft-versus-host responses after intestinal transplantation. Antigen specificity for these receptors is unknown. Data came from immunoSEQ multiplex PCR; TCRdb stores just in-frame clones and leaves some out. The table has tens of thousands of clones, 85% to 95% seen once. The material was unstimulated CD8+ T cells sorted from spleen or lymph node cells, obtained before transplant. The receptors originated from a human donor who was the organ donor for an intestinal transplant.

This sequence joins TRBV5-6 and TRBJ2-7; 11 bases map to TRBD1. Germline lookup yields CDR1 SGHDT and CDR2 YYEEEE. The CDR3 totals 18 residues. After removal of 2 bases from V and 6 bases from J, the junction contained 16 bases not matched to a gene. In DNA, the CDR3 is TGTGCCAGCAGCTTTTGGTCGAAGTACGGGACAGGGGGTGGCGAGCAGTACTTC. Residues: CASSFWSKYGTGGGEQYF.

This chain connects TRBV6-1 to TRBJ1-3; D is possibly TRBD1 (6 bases). This CDR3 is 16 amino acids long. The V gene lost 3 bases and the J gene lost 4 bases, with 16 bases spanning the gap. Germline V gene lookup returns CDR1 MNHNS and CDR2 SASEGT. The CDR3 reads CASSDLGTIVGNTIYF. The DNA for the CDR3 is TGTGCCAGCAGTGACCTAGGGACAATCGTAGGAAACACCATATATTTT.

The chain has TRBV29-1 and TRBJ1-2, with D possibly matching TRBD1 (5 bases). Trimming left V 4 bases short and J 7 bases short, with 10 bases between. The CDR3 totals 11 residues. Germline CDR1 SQVTM, CDR2 ANQGSEA. This chain's CDR3 is CSVVGRVGYTF. The CDR3 DNA sequence: TGCAGCGTTGTGGGGCGAGTTGGCTACACCTTC.

The chain uses TRBV5-4 and TRBJ2-7, with 14 bases aligning to TRBD2. CDR3 length: 15 amino acids. The J segment lost 3 bases and the V segment lost 4 bases, leaving 3 bases of the junction unmatched. Germline V gene sequence: CDR1 SGHNT, CDR2 YYREEE (reference sequence). The CDR3 DNA sequence: TGTGCCAGCAGCCCAGGGACTAGCGGGGGCTACGAGCAGTACTTC. Protein: CASSPGTSGGYEQYF. Based on the CDR3 plus reference TRBV5-4 and TRBJ2-7, the full variable domain is ETGVTQSPTHLIKTRGQQVTLRCSSQSGHNTVSWYQQALGQGPQFIFQYYREEENGRGNFPPRFSGLQFPNYSSELNVNALELDDSALYLCASSPGTSGGYEQYFGPGTRLTVT.

This rearrangement joins TRBV4-1 to TRBJ2-1, with 13 bases that match TRBD2. This CDR3 is built from 16 residues. Germline V gives CDR1 MGHRA, CDR2 YSYEKL. J was trimmed by 3 bases and V by 1 base; bases with no gene match: 0. For the CDR3, the DNA is TGCGCCAGCAGCCAAGGGACTAGCGGGAGCTACAATGAGCAGTTCTTC. Translated: CASSQGTSGSYNEQFF.

The chain combines TRBV5-5 with TRBJ2-7; a possible D gene is TRBD2 (5 bases). From germline, CDR1 is SGHKS and CDR2 YYEKEE (reference sequence). CDR3 length: 15 amino acids. V lost 2 bases and J lost 0, with 12 bases in between. For the CDR3, the DNA is TGTGCCAGCAGCTTCGGAAGGGAGCTCTCCTACGAGCAGTACTTC. Encoded protein: CASSFGRELSYEQYF.

The V gene is TRBV28, the J gene TRBJ1-4; 7 nucleotides agree with TRBD1. V shed 5 bases, J shed 2 bases, and the junction held 8 bases outside the gene matches. Germline CDR1 and CDR2: MDHEN and SYDVKM. CDR3 size: 16 residues. Written as DNA, the CDR3 is TGTGCCAGCAGTAGCCGACAGGGCGGCACTAATGAAAAACTGTTTTTT. Translation gives CASSSRQGGTNEKLFF.

The V call is TRBV6-1, the J call TRBJ1-1; D gene unclear. In germline, CDR1 is MNHNS, CDR2 SASEGT. The V end lost 3 bases, the J end lost 4 bases, and 12 bases lay between the germline ends. The CDR3 sequence is 14 residues long. This CDR3 is CASSDGSVSTEAFF. Here the CDR3 DNA reads TGTGCCAGCAGTGACGGCAGCGTGAGCACTGAAGCTTTCTTT.

The chain has TRBV19 and TRBJ2-7; 11 bases fit TRBD1. CDR1 LNHDA and CDR2 SQIVND come from the germline V gene (reference sequence). V trimming: 5 bases; J trimming: 6 bases; junction bases outside the gene matches: 3. This CDR3 has 13 amino acids. DNA for the CDR3: TGTGCCAGTAGTCCGGGGACAGGGGGCGAGCAGTACTTC. It encodes CASSPGTGGEQYF.

The CDR3 spells CASSPIPASTSGDSNTGELFF. The CDR3 DNA sequence: TGTGCCAGCAGTCCCATCCCCGCCTCGACTAGCGGGGACTCGAACACCGGGGAGCTGTTTTTT. The chain recombines TRBV28 with TRBJ2-2; 11 nucleotides line up with TRBD2. Per germline, CDR1 MDHEN and CDR2 SYDVKM. The CDR3 has 21 amino acids. V shed 5 bases and J 0 bases; nucleotides not matched to a gene: 17.

The V call is TRBV5-1, the J call TRBJ2-5, with D perhaps matching TRBD2 (5 bases). The ends were cut back, 3 bases at V and 7 bases at J, with 10 bases in the middle. The CDR3 covers 12 residues. Looked up from germline, CDR1 is SGHRS and CDR2 is YFSETQ. CDR3 sequence (DNA): TGCGCCAGCAGCTGGCCGGGATGGACCCAGTACTTC. Encoded protein: CASSWPGWTQYF.

The chain combines TRBV25-1 with TRBJ2-7, with D possibly matching TRBD2 (5 bases). Germline assignment: CDR1 MGHDK and CDR2 SYGVNS. The V gene lost 1 base and the J gene lost 7 bases, with 8 bases spanning the gap. The CDR3 totals 12 residues. DNA of the CDR3: TGTGCCAGCAGTGAATCTGGACTTGAGCAGTACTTC. This sequence encodes CASSESGLEQYF.

The chain carries TRBV28 and TRBJ1-3; tentative D call: TRBD1 (5 bases). CDR3 size: 15 residues. Trimming shortened V by 6 bases and J by 0 bases, and 12 bases separated the two germline ends. CDR1 is MDHEN and CDR2 is SYDVKM in the germline V gene. CDR3 residues: CASRYRFSSGNTIYF. CDR3 bases: TGTGCCAGCAGGTACAGGTTCAGCTCTGGAAACACCATATATTTT.

V is TRBV4-1 and J is TRBJ2-1, with 9 positions matching TRBD2. The CDR3 runs to 15 residues. Per the germline V gene, CDR1 is MGHRA and CDR2 is YSYEKL. V shed 1 base, J shed 6 bases, and the junction held 4 bases outside the gene matches. The DNA of the CDR3 is TGCGCCAGCAGCCAAGGCCCTAGCGGGACCAATGAGCAGTTCTTC. Its translation is CASSQGPSGTNEQFF.

V is TRBV30 and J is TRBJ2-2; a possible D gene is TRBD2 (5 bases). The germline gives CDR1 GTSNPN, CDR2 SVGIG (reference sequence). This CDR3 is 15 amino acids long. Trimming removed 0 bases at V and 5 bases at J, with 13 bases between. The chain's CDR3 is CAWSVHTRDTGELFF. In DNA, the CDR3 is TGTGCCTGGAGTGTGCACACCCGGGATACCGGGGAGCTGTTTTTT.

V and J are TRBV4-2 and TRBJ2-5, with a possible D match to TRBD2 (5 bases). Germline V gene sequence: CDR1 LGHNA, CDR2 YNFKEQ. V was cut by 4 bases and J by 4 bases, with 13 bases left in between. The CDR3 length is 14 residues. CDR3 sequence (DNA): TGTGCCAGCAGCCCAAGAACTAGAGTAGAGACCCAGTACTTC. This translates into CASSPRTRVETQYF.

The CDR3 bases are TGTGCCAGCAGTTACTCGTCGTGGGCACCCTTTCAGCCCCAGCATTTT. It translates to CASSYSSWAPFQPQHF. This chain uses TRBV6-6 with TRBJ1-5, with unresolved D. The CDR3 covers 16 residues. With 0 bases removed from V and 6 bases from J, the gap between germline ends came to 15 bases. Per the germline V gene, CDR1 is MNHNY and CDR2 is SVGAGI (reference sequence).